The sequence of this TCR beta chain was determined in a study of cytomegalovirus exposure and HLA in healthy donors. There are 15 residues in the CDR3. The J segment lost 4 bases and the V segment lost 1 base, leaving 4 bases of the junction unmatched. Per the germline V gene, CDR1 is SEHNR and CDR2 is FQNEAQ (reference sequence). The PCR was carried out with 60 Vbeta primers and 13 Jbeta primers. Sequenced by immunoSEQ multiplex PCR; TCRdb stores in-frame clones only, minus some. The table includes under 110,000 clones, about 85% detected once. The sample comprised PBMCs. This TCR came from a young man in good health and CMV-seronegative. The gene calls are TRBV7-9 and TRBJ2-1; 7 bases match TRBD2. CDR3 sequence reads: CASSLGGGKYNEQFF. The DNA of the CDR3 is TGTGCCAGCAGCTTAGGGGGGGGGAAATACAATGAGCAGTTCTTC.